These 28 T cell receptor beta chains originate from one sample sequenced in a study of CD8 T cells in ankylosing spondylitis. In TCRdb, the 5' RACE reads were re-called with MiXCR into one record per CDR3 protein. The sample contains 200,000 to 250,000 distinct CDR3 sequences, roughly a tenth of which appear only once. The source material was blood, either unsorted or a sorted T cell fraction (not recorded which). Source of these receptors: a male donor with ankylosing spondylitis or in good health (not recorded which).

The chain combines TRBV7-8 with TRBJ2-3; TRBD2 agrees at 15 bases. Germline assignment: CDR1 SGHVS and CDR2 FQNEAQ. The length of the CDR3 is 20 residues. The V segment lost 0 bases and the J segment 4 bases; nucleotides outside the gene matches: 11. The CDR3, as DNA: TGTGCCAGCAGCTTAGCGGGACTAGCGGGGGGTCATATGGGCTCAGATACGCAGTATTTT. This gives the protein CASSLAGLAGGHMGSDTQYF.

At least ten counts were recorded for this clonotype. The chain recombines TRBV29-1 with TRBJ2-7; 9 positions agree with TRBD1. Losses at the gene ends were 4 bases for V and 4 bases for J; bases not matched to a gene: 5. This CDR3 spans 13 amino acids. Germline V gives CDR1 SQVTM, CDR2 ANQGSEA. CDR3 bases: TGCAGCGTTGTGACAGGGGGATTTTACGAGCAGTACTTC. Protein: CSVVTGGFYEQYF.

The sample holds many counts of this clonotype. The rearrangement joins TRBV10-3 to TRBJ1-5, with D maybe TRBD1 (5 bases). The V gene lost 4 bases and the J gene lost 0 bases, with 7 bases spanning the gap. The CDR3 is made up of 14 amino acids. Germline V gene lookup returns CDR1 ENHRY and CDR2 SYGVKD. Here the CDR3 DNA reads TGTGCCATCAGTGGGACAACTAGCAATCAGCCCCAGCATTTT. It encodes CAISGTTSNQPQHF.

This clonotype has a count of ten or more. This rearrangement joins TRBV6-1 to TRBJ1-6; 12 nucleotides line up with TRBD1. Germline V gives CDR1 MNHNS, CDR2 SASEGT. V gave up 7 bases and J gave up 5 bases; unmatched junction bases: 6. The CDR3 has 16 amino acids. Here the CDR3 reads CASIRGTGGNNSPLHF. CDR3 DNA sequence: TGTGCCAGCATAAGGGGGACAGGGGGCAATAATTCACCCCTCCACTTT.

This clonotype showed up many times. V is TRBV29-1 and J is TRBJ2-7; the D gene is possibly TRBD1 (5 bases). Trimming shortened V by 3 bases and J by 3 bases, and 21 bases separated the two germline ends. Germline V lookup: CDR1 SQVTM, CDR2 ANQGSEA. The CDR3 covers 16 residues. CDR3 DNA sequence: TGCAGCGTTGAGACCGCAGGGAAACACGTGAACTACGAGCAGTACTTC. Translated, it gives CSVETAGKHVNYEQYF.

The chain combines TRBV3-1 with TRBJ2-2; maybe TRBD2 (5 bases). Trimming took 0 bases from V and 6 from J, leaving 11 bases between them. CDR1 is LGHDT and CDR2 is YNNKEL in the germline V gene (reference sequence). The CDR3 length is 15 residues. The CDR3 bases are TGTGCCAGCAGCCAAGAGCCGGGGAGATCCGGGGAGCTGTTTTTT. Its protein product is CASSQEPGRSGELFF.

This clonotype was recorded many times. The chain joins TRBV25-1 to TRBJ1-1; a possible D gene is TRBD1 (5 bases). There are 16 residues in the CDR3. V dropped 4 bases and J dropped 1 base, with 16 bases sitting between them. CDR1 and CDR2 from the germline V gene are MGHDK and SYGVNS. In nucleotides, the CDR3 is TGTGCCAGCAGTGTTTGGGGCGGTGCACAGAACACTGAAGCTTTCTTT. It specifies CASSVWGGAQNTEAFF.

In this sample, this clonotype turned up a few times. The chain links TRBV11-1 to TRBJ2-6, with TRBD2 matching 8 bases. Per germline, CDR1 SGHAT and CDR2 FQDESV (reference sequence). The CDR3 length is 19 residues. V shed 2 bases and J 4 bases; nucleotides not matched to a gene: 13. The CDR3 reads CASSLNSGAHTGGANVLTF. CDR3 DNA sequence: TGTGCCAGCAGCTTAAATAGCGGGGCCCATACAGGAGGGGCCAACGTCCTGACTTTC.

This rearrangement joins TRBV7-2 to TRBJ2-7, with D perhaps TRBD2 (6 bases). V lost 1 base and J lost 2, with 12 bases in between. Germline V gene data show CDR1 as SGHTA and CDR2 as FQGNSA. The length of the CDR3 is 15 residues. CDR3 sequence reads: CASSLELGGPYEQYF. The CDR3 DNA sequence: TGTGCCAGCAGCTTAGAACTGGGGGGACCCTACGAGCAGTACTTC.

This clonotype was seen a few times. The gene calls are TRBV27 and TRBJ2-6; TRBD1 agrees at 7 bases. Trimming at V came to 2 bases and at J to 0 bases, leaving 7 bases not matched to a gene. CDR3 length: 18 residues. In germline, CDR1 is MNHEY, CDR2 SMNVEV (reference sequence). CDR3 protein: CASSLQGGPSSGANVLTF. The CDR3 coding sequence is TGTGCCAGCAGTTTACAAGGGGGCCCTTCCTCTGGGGCCAACGTCCTGACTTTC.

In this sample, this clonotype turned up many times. The DNA of the CDR3 is TGCAGTGCTAGGAGCAGACTCAATCAGCCCCAGCATTTT. It specifies CSARSRLNQPQHF. The chain carries TRBV20-1 and TRBJ1-5; the D is unclear. Germline-derived CDR1 and CDR2 are DFQATT and SNEGSKA (reference sequence). The CDR3 spans 13 residues. V shed 3 bases and J shed 3 bases, with 9 bases lying between them.

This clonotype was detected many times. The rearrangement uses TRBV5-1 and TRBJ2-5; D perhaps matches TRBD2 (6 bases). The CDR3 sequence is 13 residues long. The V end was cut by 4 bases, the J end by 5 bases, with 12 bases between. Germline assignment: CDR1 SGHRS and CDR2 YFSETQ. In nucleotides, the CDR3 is TGCGCCAGCAGCCGGAGGGGAGATGAGACCCAGTACTTC. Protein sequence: CASSRRGDETQYF.

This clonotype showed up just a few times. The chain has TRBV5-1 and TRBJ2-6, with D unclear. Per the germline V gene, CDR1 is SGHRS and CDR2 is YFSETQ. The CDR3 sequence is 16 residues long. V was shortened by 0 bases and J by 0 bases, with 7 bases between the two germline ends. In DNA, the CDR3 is TGCGCCAGCAGCTTGGGTAGGGACTCTGGGGCCAACGTCCTGACTTTC. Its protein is CASSLGRDSGANVLTF. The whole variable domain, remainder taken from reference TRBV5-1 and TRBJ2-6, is KAGVTQTPRYLIKTRGQQVTLSCSPISGHRSVSWYQQTPGQGLQFLFEYFSETQRNKGNFPGRFSGRQFSNSRSEMNVSTLELGDSALYLCASSLGRDSGANVLTFGAGSRLTVL.

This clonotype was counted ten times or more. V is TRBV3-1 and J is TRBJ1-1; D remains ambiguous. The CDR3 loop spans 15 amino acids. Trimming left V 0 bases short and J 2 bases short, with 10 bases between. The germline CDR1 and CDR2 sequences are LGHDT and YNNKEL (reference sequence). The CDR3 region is CASSQDARANTEAFF. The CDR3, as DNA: TGTGCCAGCAGCCAAGATGCACGGGCAAACACTGAAGCTTTCTTT.

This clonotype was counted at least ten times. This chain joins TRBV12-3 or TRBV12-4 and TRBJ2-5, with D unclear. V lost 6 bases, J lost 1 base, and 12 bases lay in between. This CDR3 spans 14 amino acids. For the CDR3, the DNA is TGTGCCAGCAGCCAGGTCGGTCCCCAAGAGACCCAGTACTTC. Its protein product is CASSQVGPQETQYF.

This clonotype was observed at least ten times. CDR3 coding DNA: TGTGCCAGCAGCTTAGGGCCCATCGGGAACTATGGCTACACCTTC. This sequence encodes CASSLGPIGNYGYTF. The rearrangement uses TRBV7-2 and TRBJ1-2; no clear D gene. Looked up from germline, CDR1 is SGHTA and CDR2 is FQGNSA. The CDR3 has 15 amino acids. Trimming removed 1 base at V and 2 bases at J, with 11 bases between.

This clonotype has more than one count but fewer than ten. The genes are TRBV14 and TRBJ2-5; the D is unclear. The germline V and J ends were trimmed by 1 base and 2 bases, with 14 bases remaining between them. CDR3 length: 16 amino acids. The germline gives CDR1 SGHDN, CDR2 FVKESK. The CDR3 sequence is CASSQGGKGSQETQYF. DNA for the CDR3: TGTGCCAGCAGCCAAGGTGGAAAGGGTTCACAAGAGACCCAGTACTTC.

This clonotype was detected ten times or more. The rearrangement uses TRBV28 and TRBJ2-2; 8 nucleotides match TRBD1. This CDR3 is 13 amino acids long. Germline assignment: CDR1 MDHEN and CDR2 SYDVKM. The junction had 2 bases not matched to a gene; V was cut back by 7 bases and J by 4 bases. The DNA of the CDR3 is TGTGCCAGCAACCAGGGGGCCACCGGGGAGCTGTTTTTT. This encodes CASNQGATGELFF.

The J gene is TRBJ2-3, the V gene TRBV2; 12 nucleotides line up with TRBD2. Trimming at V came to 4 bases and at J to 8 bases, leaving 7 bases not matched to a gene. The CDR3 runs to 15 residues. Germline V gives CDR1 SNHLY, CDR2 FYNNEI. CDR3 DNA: TGTGCCAGCAGTGGGGGACTAGCGGGCGGGGGTACGCAGTATTTT. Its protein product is CASSGGLAGGGTQYF.

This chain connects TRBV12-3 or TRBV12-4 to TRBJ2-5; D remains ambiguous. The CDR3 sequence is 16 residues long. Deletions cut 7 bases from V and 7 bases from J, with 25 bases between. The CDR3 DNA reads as TGTGCCAGCAAAACAGCAAATCTGGGCGGAACGGGGACCCAGTACTTC. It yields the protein CASKTANLGGTGTQYF.

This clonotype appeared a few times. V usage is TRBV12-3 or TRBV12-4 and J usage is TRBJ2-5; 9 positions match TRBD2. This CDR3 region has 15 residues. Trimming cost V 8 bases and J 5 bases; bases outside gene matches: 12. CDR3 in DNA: TGTGCCAGCTCCTTAGCGGGGGCCCCTCGGGAGACCCAGTACTTC. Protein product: CASSLAGAPRETQYF.

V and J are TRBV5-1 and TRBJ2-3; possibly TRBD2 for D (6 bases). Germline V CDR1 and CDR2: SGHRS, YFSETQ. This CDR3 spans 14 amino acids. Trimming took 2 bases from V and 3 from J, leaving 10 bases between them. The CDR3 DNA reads TGCGCCAGCAGCTTCGCTAGCGTAACAGATACGCAGTATTTT. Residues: CASSFASVTDTQYF. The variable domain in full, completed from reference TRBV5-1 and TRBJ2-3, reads KAGVTQTPRYLIKTRGQQVTLSCSPISGHRSVSWYQQTPGQGLQFLFEYFSETQRNKGNFPGRFSGRQFSNSRSEMNVSTLELGDSALYLCASSFASVTDTQYFGPGTRLTVL.

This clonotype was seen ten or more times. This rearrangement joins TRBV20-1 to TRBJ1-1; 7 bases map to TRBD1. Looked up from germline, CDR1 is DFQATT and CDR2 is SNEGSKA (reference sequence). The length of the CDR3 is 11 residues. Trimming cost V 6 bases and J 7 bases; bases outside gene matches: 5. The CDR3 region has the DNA TGCAGTGCACTAGGACAGGTTGAAGCTTTCTTT. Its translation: CSALGQVEAFF.

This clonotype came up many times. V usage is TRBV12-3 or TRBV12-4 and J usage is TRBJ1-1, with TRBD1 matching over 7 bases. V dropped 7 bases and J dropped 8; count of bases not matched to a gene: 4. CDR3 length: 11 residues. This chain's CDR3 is CASKRDREAFF. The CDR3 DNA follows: TGTGCCAGCAAAAGGGACAGAGAAGCTTTCTTT.

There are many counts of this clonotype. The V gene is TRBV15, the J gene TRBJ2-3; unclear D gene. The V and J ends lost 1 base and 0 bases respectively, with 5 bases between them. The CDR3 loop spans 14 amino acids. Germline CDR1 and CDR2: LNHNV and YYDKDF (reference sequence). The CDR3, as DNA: TGTGCCACCAGCAGAGGACTGAGCACAGATACGCAGTATTTT. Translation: CATSRGLSTDTQYF.

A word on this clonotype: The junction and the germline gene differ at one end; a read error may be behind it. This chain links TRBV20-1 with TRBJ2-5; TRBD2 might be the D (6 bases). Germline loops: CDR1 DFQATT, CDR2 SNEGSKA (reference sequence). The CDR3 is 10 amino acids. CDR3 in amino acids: CSMGGETQYF. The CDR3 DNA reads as TGTTCAATGGGGGGAGAGACCCAGTACTTC.

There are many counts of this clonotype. The CDR3 DNA reads TGTGCCAGCAGCCCACAAATGACTGTCACAGATACGCAGTATTTT. Translation: CASSPQMTVTDTQYF. V usage is TRBV5-5 and J usage is TRBJ2-3; D remains ambiguous. The CDR3 contains 15 residues. Trimming removed 4 bases from V and 2 bases from J, with 14 bases in between. Germline V gives CDR1 SGHKS, CDR2 YYEKEE (reference sequence). Full variable domain (outside the CDR3, taken from reference TRBV5-5 and TRBJ2-3): DAGVTQSPTHLIKTRGQQVTLRCSPISGHKSVSWYQQVLGQGPQFIFQYYEKEERGRGNFPDRFSARQFPNYSSELNVNALLLGDSALYLCASSPQMTVTDTQYFGPGTRLTVL.

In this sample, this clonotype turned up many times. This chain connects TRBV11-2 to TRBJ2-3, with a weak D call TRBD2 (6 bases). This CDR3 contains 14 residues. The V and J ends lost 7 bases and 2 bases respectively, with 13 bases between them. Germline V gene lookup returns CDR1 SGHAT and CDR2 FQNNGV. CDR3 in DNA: TGTGCCAGCACCCCGGGAGTTTTCACAGATACGCAGTATTTT. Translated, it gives CASTPGVFTDTQYF.